A selection of T cell receptor beta chains follows, all from one sample in a study of breast tumors, draining lymph nodes, adjacent tissues. TCRdb analysed the multiplex PCR reads with MiXCR anew, one entry per CDR3 protein. The sample has 150,000 to 200,000 distinct CDR3 sequences; around 35% are singletons. The specimen was axillary lymph node tissue. The receptors derive from a female donor with breast cancer. Some clones in this sample may be carry-over from other donors' samples. Both conserved end residues are part of each CDR3. The order of the fields is clone size, J gene, V gene, D gene, CDR3 protein, CDR3 DNA. The D gene is left open where the match is weak. The listing skips clone size in some rows; elsewhere it reads once, few, many or a size class.

many,TRBJ1-2,TRBV6-5,TRBD1,CASRPGQGRGYTF,TGTGCCAGCAGACCCGGACAGGGGAGAGGCTACACCTTC
many,TRBJ1-4,TRBV24-1,-,CATPTGVRANEKLFF,TGTGCCACCCCCACCGGGGTTAGGGCTAATGAAAAACTGTTTTTT
many,TRBJ2-1,TRBV20-1,TRBD2,CSALHTLSGGAPYNEQFF,TGCAGTGCTCTGCACACACTTAGCGGGGGGGCCCCTTACAATGAGCAGTTCTTC
many,TRBJ2-7,TRBV19,-,CASSIAPGESYEQYF,TGTGCCAGTAGTATAGCACCGGGGGAATCCTACGAGCAGTACTTC
-,TRBJ2-7,TRBV14,-,CASSQDMIQGVSEQYF,TGTGCCAGCAGCCAAGATATGATACAGGGTGTGAGCGAGCAGTACTTC
many,TRBJ1-2,TRBV6-1,-,CASTTIGGVGYTF,TGTGCCAGCACCACCATCGGGGGGGTAGGCTACACCTTC
once,TRBJ2-3,TRBV29-1,-,CSPRVADTQYF,TGCAGTCCCAGGGTCGCAGATACGCAGTATTTT
many,TRBJ2-3,TRBV9,-,CASSPPALANNWNTQYF,TGTGCCAGCAGCCCGCCCGCGCTAGCGAATAATTGGAATACGCAGTATTTT
many,TRBJ2-2,TRBV20-1,-,CSARVGTLRGELFF,TGCAGTGCTAGAGTTGGGACTTTGCGCGGGGAGCTGTTTTTT
-,TRBJ2-3,TRBV7-2,-,CASSSPGAGTTSTHTQYF,TGTGCCAGCAGCTCCCCAGGGGCGGGGACTACTAGCACACATACGCAGTATTTT
many,TRBJ2-1,TRBV20-1,-,CSASFVVLEQFF,TGCAGTGCTAGCTTCGTCGTCCTTGAGCAGTTCTTC